This TCR beta chain is from a study of blood T cell repertoires in COVID-19. About the research overall: Whether acute or convalescent, the COVID-19 samples came from the United States, Italy and Spain. PBMCs, B-cell-depleted T cells, or T cells were the source of the cDNA or gDNA that made up the material.

This CDR3 comprises 14 residues. The V end lost 0 bases, the J end lost 9 bases, and 12 bases lay between the germline ends. Germline V gene data show CDR1 as SGHAT and CDR2 as FQNNGV. As handled by the study authors: Amplification of reference gene primers provided the estimated nucleated cell counts. Data came from immunoSEQ multiplex PCR; TCRdb stores just in-frame clones and leaves some out. That table furnishes V, J and clone size, whereas the DNA furnished D and trimming. Seen here are 200,000 to 250,000 clones, roughly 88% observed once, and the top ten hold over 1.2%. The source of this sequence is a woman between 40 and 50 years old who had recovered from COVID-19. The chain recombines TRBV11-2 with TRBJ2-1; no reliable D call. The sample comprised peripheral blood. For the CDR3, the DNA is TGTGCCAGCAGCTTAGACAGGTGGGCCGGTGAGCAGTTCTTC. Amino acid sequence: CASSLDRWAGEQFF.